The T cell receptor (beta chain) described here comes from a study of low-dose radiotherapy and immunotherapy resistance in tumors. Primers targeting TRAV and TRBV primed first-strand cDNA, covering alpha and beta chains. Both a constant-region primer and a V-primer adapter served to amplify TCRs across roughly 20 PCR cycles. MiXCR, applied by TCRdb to the reads, yields one record per CDR3 protein. The sample holds under 90,000 distinct CDR3 sequences, 15% to 20% seen once. Time point indicated: before trial treatment. The length of the CDR3 is 19 residues. V lost 5 bases, J lost 0 bases, and 10 bases stayed unmatched.

The rearrangement links TRBV12-3 or TRBV12-4 to TRBJ2-1; 13 nucleotides agree with TRBD2. The sequencing used PBMCs, collected before treatment. This TCR was sampled from a male donor with prostate cancer. The CDR3 DNA reads as TGTGCCAGCAGTCGGACTAGCGGGAGTGCATATCGCTCCTACAATGAGCAGTTCTTC. Translating it yields CASSRTSGSAYRSYNEQFF.